Included here is one TCR beta chain sequence, with context. Its antigen is undetermined. CDR1 and CDR2 (germline): KGHDR, SFDVKD. This CDR3 is 15 amino acids long. V lost 4 bases to trimming and J lost 2 bases, with 13 bases between them. The table came from immunoSEQ multiplex PCR; TCRdb's copy has only in-frame clones and leaves some out. There are 85,000 to 130,000 clones in the sample; about 89% occur only once, and 16% lies in the top ten. The sample belongs to a study of T cell responses to AZD1222 COVID-19 vaccine. The overall study: The study pooled second doses at about 4 or about 12 weeks.

Findings and limits, study-wide: Clonal diversity was possibly underestimated, and the donors were mostly white British, with more females. Close to half of all spike-specific TCRs reportedly target regions of the variants that are unmutated. The study found Spike-specific TCR breadth and depth rose after two AZD1222 doses.

The chain couples TRBV24-1 to TRBJ1-1; D is possibly TRBD1 (5 bases). This specimen was peripheral blood, taken on day 0 of AZD1222 vaccination. The TCR sequence derives from an adult in good health. The CDR3 sequence is CATSELGRSNTEAFF. In DNA form, the CDR3 reads TGTGCCACCAGTGAGCTGGGACGGTCAAACACTGAAGCTTTCTTT.